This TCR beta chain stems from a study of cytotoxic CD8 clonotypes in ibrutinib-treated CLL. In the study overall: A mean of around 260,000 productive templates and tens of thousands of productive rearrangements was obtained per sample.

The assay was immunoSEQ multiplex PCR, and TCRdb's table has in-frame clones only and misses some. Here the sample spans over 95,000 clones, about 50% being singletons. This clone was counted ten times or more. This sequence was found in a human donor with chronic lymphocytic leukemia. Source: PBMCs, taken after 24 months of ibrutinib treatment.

The CDR3 region has the DNA TGCGCCAGCAGCTTACAGGTCGGTCAGCCCCAGCATTTT. Translating gives CASSLQVGQPQHF. This chain joins TRBV5-1 and TRBJ1-5, with D possibly being TRBD1 (5 bases). This CDR3 region has 13 residues. Germline CDR1 reads SGHRS; CDR2 reads YFSETQ. V was trimmed by 2 bases and J by 6 bases, leaving 9 bases between them.